The rows below give T cell receptor beta chains drawn from one sample of a study of cytomegalovirus exposure and HLA in healthy donors. Assay: immunoSEQ multiplex PCR; the TCRdb copy retains only in-frame clones and omits some. Of approximately 150,000 clones in the sample, around two thirds were seen once. Material for sequencing was PBMCs. These receptors were obtained from a man aged 25 to 40 in good health and CMV-seropositive. CDR3s include the opening cysteine and the closing phenylalanine or tryptophan. The order of the fields is D gene, J gene, V gene, clone size, CDR3 DNA, CDR3 protein. D genes are given only for firm matches. The listing skips clone size in some rows; elsewhere it reads once, few, many or a size class.

>TRBD2|TRBJ2-1|TRBV10-3|-
TGTGCCATCAGTGGGACTAGCGGGAATAGGAATGAGCAGTTCTTC
CAISGTSGNRNEQFF
>TRBD2|TRBJ2-5|TRBV30|-
TGTGCCTGGAGTGTATTATGGACTAGCCTGCGAGAGACCCAGTACTTC
CAWSVLWTSLRETQYF
>TRBD2|TRBJ2-1|TRBV7-3|few
TGTGCCAGCAGCAAGTCTCCCGGACTAGCGGACAATGAGCAGTTCTTC
CASSKSPGLADNEQFF
>-|TRBJ1-1|TRBV10-3|-
TGTGCCACCGGGGGGATGAACACTGAAGCTTTCTTT
CATGGMNTEAFF
>TRBD2|TRBJ2-1|TRBV27|few
TGTGCCAGCAGTTTGGGACTAGAGGGCTACAATGAGCAGTTCTTC
CASSLGLEGYNEQFF
>TRBD2|TRBJ2-3|TRBV6-1|-
TGTGCCAGCAGTGCCGCGGGAGGCACAGATACGCAGTATTTT
CASSAAGGTDTQYF
>-|TRBJ1-4|TRBV7-8|-
TGTGCCAGCAGCTTAGGTATCTATGAAAAACTGTTTTTT
CASSLGIYEKLFF
>-|TRBJ2-7|TRBV27|-
TGTGCCAGCAGTTGGACTCGGAGTGGCGAGCAGTACTTC
CASSWTRSGEQYF
>-|TRBJ2-3|TRBV7-9|few
TGTGCCAGCAGCTTTGAGCGGAGCACAGATACGCAGTATTTT
CASSFERSTDTQYF
>TRBD2|TRBJ2-1|TRBV9|-
TGTGCCAGCAGCGGGATTCGGACTAGCGGGAGTATTTACAATGAGCAGTTCTTC
CASSGIRTSGSIYNEQFF
>-|TRBJ1-4|TRBV9|-
TGTGCCAGCAGCGCCCGACAGGCAACTAATGAAAAACTGTTTTTT
CASSARQATNEKLFF
>TRBD1|TRBJ2-7|TRBV7-9|-
TGTGCCAGCAGCCCCCAGGTCCGGACAGGGAGAAATGACGAGCAGTACTTC
CASSPQVRTGRNDEQYF
>-|TRBJ1-1|TRBV6-4|-
TGTGCCAGCAGTGACGACCACACAGGGAACACTGAAGCTTTCTTT
CASSDDHTGNTEAFF
>-|TRBJ1-1|TRBV9|-
TGTGCCAGCAGCGTAAGACAGGTTAACACTGAAGCTTTCTTT
CASSVRQVNTEAFF
>TRBD2|TRBJ2-1|TRBV5-1|-
TGCGCCAGCAGCTTGACCGCGCTAGCGGGAGTGGATGAGCAGTTCTTC
CASSLTALAGVDEQFF